These T cell receptor beta chains were read from a single sample in a study of CD8 T cells in Susac syndrome. TCRdb used MiXCR to reprocess the immunoSEQ multiplex PCR reads, holding one entry per CDR3 protein. This sample has 90,000 or so distinct CDR3 sequences, with 85% to 95% found just once. Sequenced input: CD8+ T cells from PBMCs. The source is a human donor in good health. Each CDR3 is given with its conserved first and last residue. The D gene is left open where the match is weak. A row's size may be missing; if present it is once, few, many or a size class.

.	TRBV6-6	TRBJ2-7	.	TGTGCCAGCAGTTACTCCCCCTACGAGCAGTACTTC	CASSYSPYEQYF
.	TRBV4-1	TRBJ2-1	.	TGCGCCAGCAGCCAAGAGGGGGCCAACAATGAGCAGTTCTTC	CASSQEGANNEQFF
.	TRBV12-3/TRBV12-4	TRBJ1-3	.	TGTGCCAGCAGTTTCGGTCAGGGCCTTGGAAACACCATATATTTT	CASSFGQGLGNTIYF
.	TRBV27	TRBJ2-1	TRBD1	TGTGCCAGCAGTTGGACAGGGCGGAATGAGCAGTTCTTC	CASSWTGRNEQFF
.	TRBV29-1	TRBJ1-1	.	TGCAGCGCCATCGGGGGGGGGCCTGAAGCTTTCTTT	CSAIGGGPEAFF
.	TRBV29-1	TRBJ1-2	.	TGCAGCGCCCCGGACATTAAGGGCTATGGCTACACCTTC	CSAPDIKGYGYTF
.	TRBV9	TRBJ1-2	.	TGTGCCAGCAGCGTATCGGGAGATGACTATGGCTACACCTTC	CASSVSGDDYGYTF
.	TRBV3-1	TRBJ2-7	.	TGTGCCAGCAGCCAAGATGGGGGCGTCTCCTACGAGCAGTACTTC	CASSQDGGVSYEQYF
.	TRBV29-1	TRBJ1-2	TRBD1	TGCAGCGCGACAGGGGATTATGGCTACACCTTC	CSATGDYGYTF
.	TRBV23-1	TRBJ2-4	.	TGCGCCAGCAGTCGCCCCCCCGGGACGCCCCACCTGTTAGCCAAAAACATTCAGTACTTC	CASSRPPGTPHLLAKNIQYF
once	TRBV10-3	TRBJ2-7	TRBD1	TGTGCCATCAGTGCGCCGGGACAGACCTACGAGCAGTACTTC	CAISAPGQTYEQYF
.	TRBV2	TRBJ1-4	.	TGTGCCAGCAGAGACCCCACAGGGTTGGCTAATGAAAAACTGTTTTTT	CASRDPTGLANEKLFF
.	TRBV2	TRBJ2-6	.	TGTGCCAGCAGTGAGGGGGTTGGGGCCAACGTCCTGACTTTC	CASSEGVGANVLTF
.	TRBV7-8	TRBJ1-2	TRBD1	TGTGCCAGCAGCCTACCGGGACAGGGGGTTACTAACTATGGCTACACCTTC	CASSLPGQGVTNYGYTF
.	TRBV6-1	TRBJ2-7	.	TGTGCCAGCGAGGGGCCTTCCTACGAGCAGTACTTC	CASEGPSYEQYF
once	TRBV20-1	TRBJ2-5	.	TGCAGTGCTGTCCGGGAGCTGGGGGAGACCCAGTACTTC	CSAVRELGETQYF
.	TRBV7-2	TRBJ2-5	TRBD1	TGTGCCAGCAGCGCCTCGGGACAGGGGGTTCGGGAGACCCAGTACTTC	CASSASGQGVRETQYF
.	TRBV29-1	TRBJ2-1	.	TGCAGCGTTTTGGGACTCCGGGACGGCAATGAGCAGTTCTTC	CSVLGLRDGNEQFF